This T cell receptor (beta chain) was recovered during a study of shared clonotypes between healthy human individuals. Comments on this clone: Its specificity is not known.

Running of the assay took place at deep level. Method: immunoSEQ multiplex PCR; TCRdb's copy keeps in-frame clones and lacks some. The data show a few million clones, 93% seen once. Findings and caveats of the study: Naive CD4 clonotype sharing across a few donors was about 5%.

Trimming removed 2 bases from V and 4 bases from J; junction bases left unmatched: 7. Per germline, CDR1 MNHNS and CDR2 SASEGT. This CDR3 is 16 amino acids long. CD45RO-negative, CCR7-positively selected cells formed the naive CD8 fraction, excluding terminally differentiated effector memory CD45RA+ cells. The sample comprised naive CD8+ T cells from PBMCs. This clonotype was sampled from a man aged 18 to 35 in good health. Some clones in this sample may be carry-over from other donors' samples. The chain is built from TRBV6-1 and TRBJ2-7, with TRBD2 identical over 11 bases. The CDR3 DNA follows: TGTGCCAGCAGTGAACTACGACTAGCGGGACCTTACGAGCAGTACTTC. Translating gives CASSELRLAGPYEQYF.